This entry is about one T cell receptor beta chain. The V and J ends lost 1 base and 4 bases, in that order; junction bases with no gene match: 11. This CDR3 has 17 residues. From germline, CDR1 is DFQATT and CDR2 SNEGSKA (reference sequence). TCRdb re-called the multiplex PCR reads through MiXCR, storing one row per CDR3 protein. In the table there are around 140,000 distinct CDR3 sequences, 30% to 35% of which are singletons. Samples came from axillary lymph nodes draining the breast cancer. This entry belongs to a study of breast tumors, draining lymph nodes, adjacent tissues. The chain links TRBV20-1 to TRBJ2-3, with 10 bases fitting TRBD2. The sample consisted of axillary lymph node tissue. This sequence was found in a female donor with breast cancer. Some clones in this sample may be carry-over from other donors' samples. The CDR3 spells CSARGRAGGLSSDTQYF. As DNA, the CDR3 is TGCAGTGCTAGAGGCCGAGCGGGGGGGCTTAGCTCAGATACGCAGTATTTT.